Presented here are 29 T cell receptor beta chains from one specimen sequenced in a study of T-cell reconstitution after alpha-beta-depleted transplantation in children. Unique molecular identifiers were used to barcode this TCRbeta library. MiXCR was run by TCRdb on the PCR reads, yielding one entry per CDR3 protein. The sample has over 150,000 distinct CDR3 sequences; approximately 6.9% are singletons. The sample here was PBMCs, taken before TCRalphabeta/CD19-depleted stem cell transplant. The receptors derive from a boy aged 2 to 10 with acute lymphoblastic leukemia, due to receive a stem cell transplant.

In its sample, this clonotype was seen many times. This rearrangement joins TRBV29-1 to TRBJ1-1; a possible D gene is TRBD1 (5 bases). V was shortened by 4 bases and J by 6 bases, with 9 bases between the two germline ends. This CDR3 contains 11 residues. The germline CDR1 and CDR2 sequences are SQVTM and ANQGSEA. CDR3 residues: CSVGGAAEAFF. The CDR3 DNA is TGCAGCGTTGGAGGGGCCGCTGAAGCTTTCTTT.

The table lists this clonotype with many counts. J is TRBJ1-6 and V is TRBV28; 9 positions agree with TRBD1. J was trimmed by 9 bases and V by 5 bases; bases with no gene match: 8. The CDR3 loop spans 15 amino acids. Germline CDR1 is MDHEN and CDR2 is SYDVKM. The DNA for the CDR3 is TGTGCCAGCAGTACACCGGGACAGGGACTTTCACCCCTCCACTTT. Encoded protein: CASSTPGQGLSPLHF.

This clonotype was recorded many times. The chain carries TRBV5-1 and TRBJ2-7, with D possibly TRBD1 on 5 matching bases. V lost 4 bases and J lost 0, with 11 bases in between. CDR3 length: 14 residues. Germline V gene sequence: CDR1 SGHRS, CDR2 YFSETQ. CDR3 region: CASSETENSYEQYF. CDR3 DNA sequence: TGCGCCAGCAGCGAGACAGAAAACTCCTACGAGCAGTACTTC.

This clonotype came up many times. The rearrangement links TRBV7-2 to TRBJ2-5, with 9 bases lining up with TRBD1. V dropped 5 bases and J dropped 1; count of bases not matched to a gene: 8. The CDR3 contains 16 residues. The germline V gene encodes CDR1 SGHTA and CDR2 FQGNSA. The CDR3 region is CASSLTRDRVQETQYF. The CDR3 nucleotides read TGTGCCAGCAGCCTGACAAGGGACAGGGTCCAAGAGACCCAGTACTTC.

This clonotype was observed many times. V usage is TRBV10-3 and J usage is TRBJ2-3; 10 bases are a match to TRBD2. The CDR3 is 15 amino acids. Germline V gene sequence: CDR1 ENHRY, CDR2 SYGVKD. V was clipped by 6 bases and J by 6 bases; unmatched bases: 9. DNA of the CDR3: TGTGCCATCAGCGTGGGGGCTAGCGGGGGTGATACGCAGTATTTT. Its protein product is CAISVGASGGDTQYF.

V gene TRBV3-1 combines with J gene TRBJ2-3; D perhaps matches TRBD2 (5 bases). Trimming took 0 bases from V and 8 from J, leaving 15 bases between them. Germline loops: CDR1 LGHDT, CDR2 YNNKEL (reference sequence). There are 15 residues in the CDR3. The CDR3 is CASSQEGLGGGTQYF. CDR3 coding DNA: TGTGCCAGCAGCCAAGAAGGACTCGGCGGAGGTACGCAGTATTTT.

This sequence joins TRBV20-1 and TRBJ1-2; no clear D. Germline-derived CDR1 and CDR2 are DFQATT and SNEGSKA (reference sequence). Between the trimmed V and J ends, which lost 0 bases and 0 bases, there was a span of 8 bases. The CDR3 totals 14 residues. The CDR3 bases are TGCAGTGCTAGAGATCGCCAGACTAACTATGGCTACACCTTC. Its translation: CSARDRQTNYGYTF.

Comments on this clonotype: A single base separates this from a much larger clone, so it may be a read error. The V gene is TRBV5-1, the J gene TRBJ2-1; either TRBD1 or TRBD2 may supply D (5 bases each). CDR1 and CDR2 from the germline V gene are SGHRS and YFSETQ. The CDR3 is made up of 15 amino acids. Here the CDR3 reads CASSMGRPSYIEQFF. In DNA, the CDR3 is TGCGCCAGCAGCATGGGACGGCCCTCCTACATTGAGCAGTTCTTC.

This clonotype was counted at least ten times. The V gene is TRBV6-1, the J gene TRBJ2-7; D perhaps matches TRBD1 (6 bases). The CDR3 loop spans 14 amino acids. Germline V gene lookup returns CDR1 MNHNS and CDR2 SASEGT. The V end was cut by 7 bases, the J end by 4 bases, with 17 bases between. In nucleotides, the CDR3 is TGTGCCAGCACCCCTGGGGGCCTGGGGTACGAGCAGTACTTC. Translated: CASTPGGLGYEQYF.

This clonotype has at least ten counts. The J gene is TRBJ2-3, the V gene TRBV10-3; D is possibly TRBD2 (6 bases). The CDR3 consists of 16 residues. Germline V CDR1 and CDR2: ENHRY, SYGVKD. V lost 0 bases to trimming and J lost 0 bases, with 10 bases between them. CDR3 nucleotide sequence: TGTGCCATCAGTGAGTCGGAGGGAGTAAGCACAGATACGCAGTATTTT. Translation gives CAISESEGVSTDTQYF.

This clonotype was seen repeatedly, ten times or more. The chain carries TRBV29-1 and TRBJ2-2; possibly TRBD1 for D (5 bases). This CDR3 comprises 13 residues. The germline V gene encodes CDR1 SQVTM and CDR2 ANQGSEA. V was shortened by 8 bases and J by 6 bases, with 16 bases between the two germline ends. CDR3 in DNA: TGCAGCCAAAATAAGGGGCTGGCCGGGGAGCTGTTTTTT. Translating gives CSQNKGLAGELFF.

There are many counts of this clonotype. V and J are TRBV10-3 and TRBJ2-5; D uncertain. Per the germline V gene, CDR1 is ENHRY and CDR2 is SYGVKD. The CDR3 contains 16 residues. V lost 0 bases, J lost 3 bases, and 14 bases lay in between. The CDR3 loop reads CAISESELDLKETQYF. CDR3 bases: TGTGCCATCAGTGAGTCGGAGTTAGACCTGAAAGAGACCCAGTACTTC.

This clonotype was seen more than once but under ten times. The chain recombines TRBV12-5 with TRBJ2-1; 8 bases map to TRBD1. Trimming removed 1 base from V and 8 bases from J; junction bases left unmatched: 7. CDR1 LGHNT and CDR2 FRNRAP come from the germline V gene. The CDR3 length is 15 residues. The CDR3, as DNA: TGTGCTAGTGGTTTGGCCGTATCAGGGGGCGATGAGCAGTTCTTC. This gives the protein CASGLAVSGGDEQFF. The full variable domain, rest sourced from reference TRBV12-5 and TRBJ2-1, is DARVTQTPRHKVTEMGQEVTMRCQPILGHNTVFWYRQTMMQGLELLAYFRNRAPLDDSGMPKDRFSAEMPDATLATLKIQPSEPRDSAVYFCASGLAVSGGDEQFFGPGTRLTVL.

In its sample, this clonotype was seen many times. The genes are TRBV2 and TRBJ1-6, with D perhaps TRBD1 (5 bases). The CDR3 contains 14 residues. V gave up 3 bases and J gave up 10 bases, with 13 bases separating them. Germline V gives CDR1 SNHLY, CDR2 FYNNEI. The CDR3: CASSEGSWGSPLHF. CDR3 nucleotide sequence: TGTGCCAGCAGTGAGGGCAGCTGGGGGTCACCCCTCCACTTT.

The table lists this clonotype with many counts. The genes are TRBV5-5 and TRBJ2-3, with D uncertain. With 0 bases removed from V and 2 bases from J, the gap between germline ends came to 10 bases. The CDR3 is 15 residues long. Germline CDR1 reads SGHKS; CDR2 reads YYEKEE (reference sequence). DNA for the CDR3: TGTGCCAGCAGCTTGGCCTTGACTGCCACAGATACGCAGTATTTT. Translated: CASSLALTATDTQYF. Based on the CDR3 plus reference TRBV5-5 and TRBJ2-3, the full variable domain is DAGVTQSPTHLIKTRGQQVTLRCSPISGHKSVSWYQQVLGQGPQFIFQYYEKEERGRGNFPDRFSARQFPNYSSELNVNALLLGDSALYLCASSLALTATDTQYFGPGTRLTVL.

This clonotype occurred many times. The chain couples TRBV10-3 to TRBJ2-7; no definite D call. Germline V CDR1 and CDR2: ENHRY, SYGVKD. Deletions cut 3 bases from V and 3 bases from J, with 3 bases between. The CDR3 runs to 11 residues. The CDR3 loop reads CAISDNYEQYF. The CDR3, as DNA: TGTGCCATCAGTGATAACTACGAGCAGTACTTC.

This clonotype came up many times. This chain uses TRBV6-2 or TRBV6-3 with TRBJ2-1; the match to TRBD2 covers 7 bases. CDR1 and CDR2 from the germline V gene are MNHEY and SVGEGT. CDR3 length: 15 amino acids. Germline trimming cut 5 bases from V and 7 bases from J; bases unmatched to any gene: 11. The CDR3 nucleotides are TGTGCCAGCAGTATCTTTGCGGGAGTGAGGAATGAGCAGTTCTTC. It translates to CASSIFAGVRNEQFF.

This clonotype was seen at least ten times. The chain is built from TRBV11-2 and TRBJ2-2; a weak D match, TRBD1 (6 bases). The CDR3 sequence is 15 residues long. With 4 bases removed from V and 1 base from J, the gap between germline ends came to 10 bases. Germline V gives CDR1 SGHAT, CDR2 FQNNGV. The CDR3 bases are TGTGCCAGCAGCTCCGTGACAGGGAACACCGGGGAGCTGTTTTTT. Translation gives CASSSVTGNTGELFF.

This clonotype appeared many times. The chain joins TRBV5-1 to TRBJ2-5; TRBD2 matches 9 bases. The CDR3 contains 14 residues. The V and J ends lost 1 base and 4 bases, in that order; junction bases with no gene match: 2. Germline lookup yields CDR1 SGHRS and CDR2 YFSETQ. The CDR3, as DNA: TGCGCCAGCAGCTTGTCACTAGCGGGAGAGACCCAGTACTTC. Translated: CASSLSLAGETQYF. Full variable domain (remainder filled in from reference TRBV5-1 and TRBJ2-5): KAGVTQTPRYLIKTRGQQVTLSCSPISGHRSVSWYQQTPGQGLQFLFEYFSETQRNKGNFPGRFSGRQFSNSRSEMNVSTLELGDSALYLCASSLSLAGETQYFGPGTRLLVL.

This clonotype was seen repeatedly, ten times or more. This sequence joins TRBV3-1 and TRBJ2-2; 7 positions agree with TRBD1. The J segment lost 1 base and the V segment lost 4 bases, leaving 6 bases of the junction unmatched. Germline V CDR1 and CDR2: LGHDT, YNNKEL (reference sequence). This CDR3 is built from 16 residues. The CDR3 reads CASSLSGGRNTGELFF. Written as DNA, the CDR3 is TGTGCCAGCAGCCTTTCAGGGGGTCGGAACACCGGGGAGCTGTTTTTT.

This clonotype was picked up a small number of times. The CDR3 here is CASSPNRVASPLHF. For the CDR3, the DNA is TGCGCCAGCAGCCCAAACAGGGTAGCTTCACCCCTCCACTTT. J is TRBJ1-6 and V is TRBV5-1, with D perhaps TRBD1 (6 bases). Germline V gives CDR1 SGHRS, CDR2 YFSETQ. This CDR3 contains 14 residues. V was clipped by 4 bases and J by 9 bases, with 14 bases between them. The full variable domain, rest sourced from reference TRBV5-1 and TRBJ1-6, is KAGVTQTPRYLIKTRGQQVTLSCSPISGHRSVSWYQQTPGQGLQFLFEYFSETQRNKGNFPGRFSGRQFSNSRSEMNVSTLELGDSALYLCASSPNRVASPLHFGNGTRLTVT.

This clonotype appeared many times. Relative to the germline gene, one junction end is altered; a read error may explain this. CDR3 sequence: CASSFQLNTGELFF. The CDR3 DNA reads TGTGCTAGCAGCTTTCAGTTGAACACCGGGGAGCTGTTTTTT. The chain couples TRBV7-7 to TRBJ2-2; the D is unclear. CDR1 SSHAT and CDR2 FNYEAQ come from the germline V gene (reference sequence). CDR3 size: 14 residues.

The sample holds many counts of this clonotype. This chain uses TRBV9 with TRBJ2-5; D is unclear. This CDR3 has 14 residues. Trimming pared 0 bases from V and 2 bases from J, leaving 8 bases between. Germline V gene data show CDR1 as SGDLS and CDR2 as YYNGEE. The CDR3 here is CASSVEARQETQYF. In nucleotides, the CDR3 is TGTGCCAGCAGCGTAGAGGCGAGACAAGAGACCCAGTACTTC.

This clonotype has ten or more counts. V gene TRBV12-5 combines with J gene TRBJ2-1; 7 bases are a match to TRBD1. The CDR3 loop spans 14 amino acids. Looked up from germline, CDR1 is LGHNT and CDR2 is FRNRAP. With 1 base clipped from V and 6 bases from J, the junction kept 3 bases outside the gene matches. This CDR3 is CASGLGTGPNEQFF. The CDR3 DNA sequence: TGTGCTAGTGGTTTGGGGACAGGCCCCAATGAGCAGTTCTTC.

The CDR3 sequence: CASSYLGLAGTDTQYF. CDR3 in DNA: TGTGCCAGCAGCTACCTAGGACTAGCGGGTACAGATACGCAGTATTTT. The V call is TRBV6-5, the J call TRBJ2-3; 11 bases line up with TRBD2. Germline V gene data show CDR1 as MNHEY and CDR2 as SVGAGI. This CDR3 comprises 16 residues. V was clipped by 6 bases and J by 3 bases; unmatched bases: 8.

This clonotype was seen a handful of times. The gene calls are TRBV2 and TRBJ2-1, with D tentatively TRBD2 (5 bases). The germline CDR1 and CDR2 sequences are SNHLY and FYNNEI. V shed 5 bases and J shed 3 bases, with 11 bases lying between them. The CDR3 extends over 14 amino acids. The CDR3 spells CASSRTAYYNEQFF. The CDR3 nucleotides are TGTGCCAGCAGTCGGACTGCCTACTACAATGAGCAGTTCTTC.

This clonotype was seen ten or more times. For the CDR3, the DNA is TGCGCCAGCAGTCTTGGGACAGGGGGCGTGAGTCAGCCCCAGCATTTT. Its protein is CASSLGTGGVSQPQHF. The rearrangement uses TRBV5-1 and TRBJ1-5, with 12 bases lining up with TRBD1. Germline CDR1 SGHRS, CDR2 YFSETQ. The CDR3 has 16 amino acids. J lost 6 bases, V lost 5 bases, and 9 bases had no gene match.

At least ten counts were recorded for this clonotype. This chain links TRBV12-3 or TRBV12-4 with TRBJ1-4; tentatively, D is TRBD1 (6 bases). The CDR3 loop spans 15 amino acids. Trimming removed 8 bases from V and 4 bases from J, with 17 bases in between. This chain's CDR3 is CASAHSGTSNEKLFF. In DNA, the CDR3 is TGTGCCAGCGCCCACTCCGGGACAAGTAATGAAAAACTGTTTTTT.

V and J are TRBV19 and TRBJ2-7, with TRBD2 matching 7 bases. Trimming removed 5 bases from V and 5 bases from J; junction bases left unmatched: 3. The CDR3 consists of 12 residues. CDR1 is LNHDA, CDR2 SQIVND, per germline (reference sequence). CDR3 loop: CASSPTSDEQYF. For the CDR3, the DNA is TGTGCCAGTAGTCCAACTAGCGACGAGCAGTACTTC. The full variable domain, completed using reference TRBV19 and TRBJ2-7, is DGGITQSPKYLFRKEGQNVTLSCEQNLNHDAMYWYRQDPGQGLRLIYYSQIVNDFQKGDIAEGYSVSREKKESFPLTVTSAQKNPTAFYLCASSPTSDEQYFGPGTRLTVT.